This T cell receptor beta chain comes out of a study of T cell responses to AZD1222 COVID-19 vaccine. Overall study results and limits: The breadth and depth of Spike-specific TCRs increased once two AZD1222 doses had been given. Nearly half of spike-specific TCRs reportedly go after variant regions that carry no mutations. Repertoires were obtained only post-peak T cell response. Clonal diversity was possibly underestimated, and white British individuals and females predominated among donors.

Trimming at V came to 3 bases and at J to 3 bases, leaving 4 bases not matched to a gene. In germline, CDR1 is SGHAT, CDR2 FQNNGV. The length of the CDR3 is 16 residues. With respect to this clone: The antigen remains unidentified.

Profiled with immunoSEQ multiplex PCR; TCRdb holds only in-frame clones, not every one. The sample consists of about 120,000 clones, roughly 89% of them appearing once. Sequenced material: peripheral blood, taken on day 0 of AZD1222 vaccination. The receptor was isolated from an adult in good health. V usage is TRBV11-2 and J usage is TRBJ2-3; 12 bases line up with TRBD2. CDR3 region: CASSLQLAGGTDTQYF. The CDR3 nucleotides are TGTGCCAGCAGCTTGCAACTAGCGGGGGGAACAGATACGCAGTATTTT.